The clone carrying this TCR beta chain was detected ten times or more. The antigen is not known. TCRdb re-analysed the 5' RACE reads in MiXCR, keeping a single row per CDR3 protein. The profile covers tens of thousands of distinct CDR3 sequences, with 9.5% to 15% appearing a single time and roughly two fifths taken by the ten largest. This specimen belongs to a study of T-cell memory formation after mild COVID-19. Regarding the study as a whole: CD4/CD8 balance held among clones contracting day 15 to 85, and later expanders leaned CD4+. Shrinking CD4+ clones resided mostly in CM and EM, and CD8+ ones in EMRA.

Sequenced sample: PBMCs or a T cell subset sorted from them (not recorded which). The receptor's source is a man aged 18-30 years who had mild COVID-19 (a few samples of this study predate the infection). Cell type and time point are not known.

The CDR3 loop reads CASSEGSTDTQYF. CDR3 in DNA: TGTGCCAGCAGTGAGGGGAGCACAGATACGCAGTATTTT. The chain recombines TRBV6-4 with TRBJ2-3; D remains ambiguous. V shed 3 bases and J shed 0 bases, with 4 bases lying between them. CDR1 is MRHNA, CDR2 SNTAGT, per germline. This CDR3 region has 13 residues.